This T cell receptor (beta chain) emerged from a study of blood T cell repertoires in COVID-19. The overall study: The United States, Italy and Spain provided the acute and convalescent COVID-19 samples. The cDNA or gDNA used as material had been derived from T cells, B-cell-depleted T cells, or PBMCs.

CDR3 length equals 15 residues. From germline, CDR1 is LNHNV and CDR2 YYDKDF (reference sequence). After removal of 5 bases from V and 2 bases from J, the junction contained 7 bases not matched to a gene. This clone has just one count. Each participant's cohort was designated according to participant-reported clinical history. Per the original data handling: Amplification of reference gene primers provided the estimated nucleated cell counts. Data came from immunoSEQ multiplex PCR; TCRdb stores just in-frame clones and leaves some out. V and J calls and clone size are copied from that table; D and trimming were computed from the DNA. The data contain roughly 400,000 clones, about 88% of them singletons.

This rearrangement joins TRBV15 to TRBJ1-2; TRBD1 matches at 8 bases. Sample: PBMCs or T cells enriched from blood (not recorded which). This receptor was taken from a woman younger than 35 who had been exposed to COVID-19. The CDR3: CATSPGQGGNYGYTF. The CDR3 DNA is TGTGCCACCAGCCCCGGACAGGGTGGAAACTATGGCTACACCTTC.